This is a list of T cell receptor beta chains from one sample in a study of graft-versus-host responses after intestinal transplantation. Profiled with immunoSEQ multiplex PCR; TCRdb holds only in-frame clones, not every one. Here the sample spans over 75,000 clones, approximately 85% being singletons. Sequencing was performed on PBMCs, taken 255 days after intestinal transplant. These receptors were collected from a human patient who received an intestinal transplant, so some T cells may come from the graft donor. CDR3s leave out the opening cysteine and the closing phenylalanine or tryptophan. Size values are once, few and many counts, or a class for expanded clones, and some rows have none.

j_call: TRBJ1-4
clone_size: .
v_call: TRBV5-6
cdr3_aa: ASSLGPYKGLF

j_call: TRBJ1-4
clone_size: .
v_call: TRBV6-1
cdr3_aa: ASSGMLTGAGEKLF

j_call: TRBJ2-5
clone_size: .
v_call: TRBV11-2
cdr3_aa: ASSLQGSETQY

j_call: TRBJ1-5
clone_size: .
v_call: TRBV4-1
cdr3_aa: ASSPLGQIPEQPQH

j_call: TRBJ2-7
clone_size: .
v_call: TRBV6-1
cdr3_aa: ASRNVQGIGEQY

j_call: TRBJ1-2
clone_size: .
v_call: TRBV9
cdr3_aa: ASTAGGGNYGYT

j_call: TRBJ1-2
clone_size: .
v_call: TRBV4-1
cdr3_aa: ASSQHRGVNYGYT

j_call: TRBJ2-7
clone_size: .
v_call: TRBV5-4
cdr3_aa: ASSLVGRGRSYEQY

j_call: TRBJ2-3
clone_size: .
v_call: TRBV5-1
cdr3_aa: ASSSRFFRTDTQY

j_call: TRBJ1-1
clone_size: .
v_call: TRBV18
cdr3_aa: ASSTLQGLNTEAF

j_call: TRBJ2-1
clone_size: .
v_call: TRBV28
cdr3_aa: ASSLFRGQYNEQF

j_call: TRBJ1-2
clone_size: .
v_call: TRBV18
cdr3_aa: ASSPKANPNYGYT

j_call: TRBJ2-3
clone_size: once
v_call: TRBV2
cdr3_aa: ASSEGRLAGGQDTQY

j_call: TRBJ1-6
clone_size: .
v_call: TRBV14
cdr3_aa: ASSQVKGSPLH

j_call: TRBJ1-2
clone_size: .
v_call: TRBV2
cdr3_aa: ASSDVPNYGYT

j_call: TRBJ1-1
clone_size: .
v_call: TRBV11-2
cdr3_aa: ASGGRLRGTEAF

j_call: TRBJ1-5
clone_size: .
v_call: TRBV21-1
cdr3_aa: ASSPGGQPQH

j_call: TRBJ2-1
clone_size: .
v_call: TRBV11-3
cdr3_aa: ASGTTYNEQF

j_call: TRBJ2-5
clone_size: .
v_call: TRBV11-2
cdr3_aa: ASSLGISTETQY

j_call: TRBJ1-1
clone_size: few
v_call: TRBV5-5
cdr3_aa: ASSLTHWAF

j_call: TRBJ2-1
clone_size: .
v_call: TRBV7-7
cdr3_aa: ASSVRTGNEQF

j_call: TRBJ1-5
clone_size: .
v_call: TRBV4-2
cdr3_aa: ASSQEVSNQPQH

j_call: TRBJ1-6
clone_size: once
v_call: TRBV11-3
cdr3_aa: ASSAGQPNSPLH

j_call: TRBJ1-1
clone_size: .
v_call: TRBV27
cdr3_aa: ASSFGGPGTEAF

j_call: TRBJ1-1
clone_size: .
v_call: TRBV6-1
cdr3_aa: ASGREYSEAF

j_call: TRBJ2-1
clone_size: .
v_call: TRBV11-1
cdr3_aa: ASSTLSGGAYNEQF

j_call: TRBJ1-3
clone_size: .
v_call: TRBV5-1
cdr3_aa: ASSLDQASGNTIY

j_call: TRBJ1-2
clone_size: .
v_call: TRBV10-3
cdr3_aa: ATKTENYGYT

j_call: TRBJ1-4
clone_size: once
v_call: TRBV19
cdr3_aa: ASSPEGGPLNEKLF

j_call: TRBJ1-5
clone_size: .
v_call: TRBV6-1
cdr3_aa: ASSEMIGTNQPQH

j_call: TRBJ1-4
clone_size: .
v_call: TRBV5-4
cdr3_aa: ASSFLGVNEKLF

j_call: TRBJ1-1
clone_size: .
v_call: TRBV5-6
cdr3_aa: ASSFQTLTEAF

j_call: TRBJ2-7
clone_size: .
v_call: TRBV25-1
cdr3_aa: ASSEYGGGPGEQY

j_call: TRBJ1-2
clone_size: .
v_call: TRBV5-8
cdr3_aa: ASSLGLHGYT

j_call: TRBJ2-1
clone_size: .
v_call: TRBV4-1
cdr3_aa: ATGTGRNNEQF

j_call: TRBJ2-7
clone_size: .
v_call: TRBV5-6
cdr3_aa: ASSFSGVPYEQY